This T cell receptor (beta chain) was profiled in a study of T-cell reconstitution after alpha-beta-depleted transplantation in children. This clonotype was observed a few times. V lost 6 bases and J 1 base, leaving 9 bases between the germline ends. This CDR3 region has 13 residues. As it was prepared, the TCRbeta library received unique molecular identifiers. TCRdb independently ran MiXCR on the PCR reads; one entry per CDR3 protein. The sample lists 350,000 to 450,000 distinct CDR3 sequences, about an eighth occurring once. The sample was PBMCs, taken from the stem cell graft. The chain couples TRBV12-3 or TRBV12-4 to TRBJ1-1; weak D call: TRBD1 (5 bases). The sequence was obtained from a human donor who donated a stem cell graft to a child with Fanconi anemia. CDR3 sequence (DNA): TGTGCCAGCAGCCAGACAGCGAACACTGAAGCTTTCTTT. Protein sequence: CASSQTANTEAFF.